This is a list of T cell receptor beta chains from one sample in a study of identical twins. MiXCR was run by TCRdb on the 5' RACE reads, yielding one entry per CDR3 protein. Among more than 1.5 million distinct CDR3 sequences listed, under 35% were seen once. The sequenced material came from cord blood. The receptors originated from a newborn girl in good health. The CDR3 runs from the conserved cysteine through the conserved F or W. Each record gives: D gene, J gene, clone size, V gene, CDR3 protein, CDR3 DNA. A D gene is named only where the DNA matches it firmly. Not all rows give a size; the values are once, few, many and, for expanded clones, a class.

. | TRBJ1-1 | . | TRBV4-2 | CASSRTSQGTEAFF | TGTGCCAGCAGCAGGACATCCCAGGGGACTGAAGCTTTCTTT
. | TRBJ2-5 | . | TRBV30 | CAWSVTPGLHKETQYF | TGTGCCTGGAGTGTAACCCCAGGACTTCATAAAGAGACCCAGTACTTC
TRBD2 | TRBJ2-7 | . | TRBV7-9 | CASSLVSLAVPSYEQYF | TGTGCCAGCAGCTTAGTTTCGCTAGCGGTTCCTTCCTACGAGCAGTACTTC
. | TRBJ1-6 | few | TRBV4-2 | CASSQVTVEATGNSPLHF | TGTGCCAGCAGCCAAGTAACCGTCGAGGCGACGGGGAATTCACCCCTCCACTTT
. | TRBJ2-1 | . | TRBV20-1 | CSARTSLGSYNEQFF | TGCAGTGCTAGAACGAGCTTGGGCTCCTACAATGAGCAGTTCTTC
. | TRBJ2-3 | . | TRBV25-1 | CASSGGGAITDTQYF | TGTGCCAGCAGTGGGGGGGGGGCTATCACAGATACGCAGTATTTT
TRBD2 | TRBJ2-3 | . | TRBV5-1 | CASSQAGPIIDTQYF | TGCGCCAGCAGCCAAGCGGGGCCTATCATAGATACGCAGTATTTT
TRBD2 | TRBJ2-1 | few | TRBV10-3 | CAIRGGRAFNEQFF | TGTGCCATCAGGGGCGGGAGGGCCTTCAATGAGCAGTTCTTC
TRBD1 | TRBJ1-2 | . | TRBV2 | CASSGRTGTTGDGYTF | TGTGCCAGCAGTGGCAGGACAGGGACAACGGGGGATGGCTACACCTTC
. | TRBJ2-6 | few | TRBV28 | CASSLRKRGTGANVLTF | TGTGCCAGCAGTTTAAGGAAACGGGGGACTGGGGCCAACGTCCTGACTTTC
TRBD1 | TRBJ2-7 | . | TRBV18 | CASSPILGQGYEQYF | TGTGCCAGCTCACCAATTTTGGGACAGGGCTACGAGCAGTACTTC
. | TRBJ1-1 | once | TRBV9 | CASSVVGRTTEVFF | TGTGCCAGCAGCGTAGTGGGACGGACCACTGAAGTTTTCTTT
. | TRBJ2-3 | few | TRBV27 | CASSFFRGSTDTQYF | TGTGCCAGCAGTTTTTTCCGGGGTAGCACAGATACGCAGTATTTT
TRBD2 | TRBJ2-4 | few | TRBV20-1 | CSASGSGGNIQYF | TGCAGTGCTAGCGGGAGCGGGGGAAACATTCAGTACTTC
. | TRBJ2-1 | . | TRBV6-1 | CASKGGSRSGWSYNEQFF | TGTGCCAGCAAGGGGGGTAGCCGGAGCGGGTGGTCCTACAATGAGCAGTTCTTC
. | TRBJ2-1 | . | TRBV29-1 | CSVAWRLNEQFF | TGCAGCGTTGCTTGGCGCCTTAATGAGCAGTTCTTC
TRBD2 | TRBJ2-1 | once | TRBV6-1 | CASSEAVAGGPFF | TGTGCCAGCAGTGAAGCGGTAGCGGGGGGCCCGTTCTTC
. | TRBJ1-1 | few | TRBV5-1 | CASSSQTGNTEAFF | TGCGCCAGCAGTTCCCAGACAGGAAACACTGAAGCTTTCTTT
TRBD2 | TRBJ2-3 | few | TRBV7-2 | CASSLGASGYTDTQYF | TGTGCCAGCAGCTTAGGGGCTAGCGGATATACAGATACGCAGTATTTT
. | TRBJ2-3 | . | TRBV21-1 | CASSQRGDSRRGDTQYF | TGTGCCAGCAGCCAAAGGGGGGATTCGCGGAGGGGCGATACGCAGTATTTT
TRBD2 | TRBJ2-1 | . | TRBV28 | CASTPSSGTYNEQFF | TGTGCCAGCACCCCTAGTAGCGGGACCTACAATGAGCAGTTCTTC
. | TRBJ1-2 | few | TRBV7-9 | CASSDDRNGYTF | TGTGCCAGCAGCGACGACAGGAATGGCTACACCTTC
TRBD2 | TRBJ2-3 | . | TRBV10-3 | CAINGGGTDTQYF | TGTGCCATCAACGGGGGGGGCACAGATACGCAGTATTTT
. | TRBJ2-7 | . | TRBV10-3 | CAISEGLANNEQYF | TGTGCCATCAGTGAGGGTTTAGCGAACAATGAGCAGTACTTC
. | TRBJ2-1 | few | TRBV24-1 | CATSGSSSHNEQFF | TGTGCCACCAGTGGGTCTAGCAGCCACAATGAGCAGTTCTTC
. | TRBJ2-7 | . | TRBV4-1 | CASSLKGGQSYEQYF | TGCGCCAGCAGCCTAAAGGGGGGACAGTCCTACGAGCAGTACTTC
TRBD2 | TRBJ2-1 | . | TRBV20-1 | CSAPGGWSYNEQFF | TGCAGTGCTCCGGGAGGGTGGTCCTACAATGAGCAGTTCTTC
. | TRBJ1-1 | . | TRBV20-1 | CSARPRSKAGLTEAFF | TGCAGTGCTAGGCCGCGTAGCAAGGCTGGGCTCACTGAAGCTTTCTTT
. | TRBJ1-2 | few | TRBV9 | CASSVDPPANYGYTF | TGTGCCAGCAGCGTAGATCCCCCAGCTAACTATGGCTACACCTTC
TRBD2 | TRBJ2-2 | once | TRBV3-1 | CASTRTSPDTGELFF | TGTGCCAGCACCCGGACTAGCCCGGACACCGGGGAGCTGTTTTTT
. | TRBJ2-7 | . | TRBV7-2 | CASSLARGSSYEQYF | TGTGCCAGCAGCTTGGCGCGGGGTAGCTCCTACGAGCAGTACTTC
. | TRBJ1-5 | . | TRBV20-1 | CSAREGVGGNQPQHF | TGCAGTGCTAGAGAAGGGGTTGGGGGAAATCAGCCCCAGCATTTT
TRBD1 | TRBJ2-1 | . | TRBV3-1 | CASSLNRDRDYNEQFF | TGTGCCAGCAGCCTTAACCGGGACAGGGATTACAATGAGCAGTTCTTC
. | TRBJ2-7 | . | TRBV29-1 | CSVEDRGRVYEQYF | TGCAGCGTTGAAGATCGGGGCAGGGTCTACGAGCAGTACTTC